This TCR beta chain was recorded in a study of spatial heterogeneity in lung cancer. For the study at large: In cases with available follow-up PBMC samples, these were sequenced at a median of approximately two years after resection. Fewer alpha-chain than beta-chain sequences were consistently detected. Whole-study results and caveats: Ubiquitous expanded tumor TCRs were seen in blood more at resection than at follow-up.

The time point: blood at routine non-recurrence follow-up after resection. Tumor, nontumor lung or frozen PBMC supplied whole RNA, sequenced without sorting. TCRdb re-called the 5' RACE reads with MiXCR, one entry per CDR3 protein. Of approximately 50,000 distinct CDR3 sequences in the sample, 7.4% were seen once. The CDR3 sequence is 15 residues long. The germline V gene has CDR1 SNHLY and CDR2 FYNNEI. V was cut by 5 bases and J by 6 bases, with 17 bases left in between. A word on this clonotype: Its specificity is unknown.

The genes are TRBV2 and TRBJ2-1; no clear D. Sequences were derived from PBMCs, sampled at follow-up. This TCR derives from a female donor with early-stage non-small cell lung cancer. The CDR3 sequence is CASSSKTLMSNEQFF. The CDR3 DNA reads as TGTGCCAGCAGTTCGAAAACACTCATGTCCAATGAGCAGTTCTTC. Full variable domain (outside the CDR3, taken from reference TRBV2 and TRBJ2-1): EPEVTQTPSHQVTQMGQEVILRCVPISNHLYFYWYRQILGQKVEFLVSFYNNEISEKSEIFDDQFSVERPDGSNFTLKIRSTKLEDSAMYFCASSSKTLMSNEQFFGPGTRLTVL.